Following are 22 T cell receptor beta chains from one sample sequenced in a study of blood T cell repertoires in COVID-19. Assay used: immunoSEQ multiplex PCR; TCRdb lists only in-frame clones, some missing. The table shows 200,000 to 300,000 clones, with about 80% occurring only once. Sequenced: peripheral blood. Receptors originate from a woman at least 80 years old with acute or convalescent COVID-19.

DNA of the CDR3: TGCAGTGTTAGTGCCGAGGGCCCCTATGGCTACACCTTC. Amino acids: CSVSAEGPYGYTF. V and J are TRBV20-1 and TRBJ1-2; D is unclear. The CDR3 is 13 amino acids. The germline V and J ends were trimmed by 7 bases and 4 bases, with 16 bases remaining between them. Germline assignment: CDR1 DFQATT and CDR2 SNEGSKA (reference sequence).

This clone was observed a few times. V usage is TRBV6-2 or TRBV6-3 and J usage is TRBJ2-1; 8 bases line up with TRBD1. This CDR3 has 16 amino acids. The germline V gene encodes CDR1 MNHEY and CDR2 SVGEGT. V was clipped by 5 bases and J by 4 bases; unmatched bases: 10. The chain's CDR3 is CASSKSGTGFYNEQFF. In DNA, the CDR3 is TGTGCCAGCAGTAAATCCGGGACAGGATTTTACAATGAGCAGTTCTTC.

The CDR3 DNA reads as TGTGCCAGCAGCTCCCCGGGACTAGCGGCCTACAATGAGCAGTTCTTC. This sequence encodes CASSSPGLAAYNEQFF. The chain recombines TRBV7-9 with TRBJ2-1; 11 bases match TRBD2. Germline CDR1 is SEHNR and CDR2 is FQNEAQ (reference sequence). The CDR3 is 16 residues long. The junction had 4 bases not matched to a gene; V was cut back by 4 bases and J by 2 bases.

V gene TRBV5-1 combines with J gene TRBJ2-1; TRBD2 is a possible D gene (5 bases). V shed 6 bases and J shed 6 bases, with 16 bases lying between them. Germline CDR1 reads SGHRS; CDR2 reads YFSETQ. The CDR3 covers 14 residues. Here the CDR3 reads CASIGLAGPNEQFF. CDR3 coding DNA: TGCGCCAGCATCGGGCTAGCTGGCCCCAATGAGCAGTTCTTC.

The chain links TRBV5-1 to TRBJ1-1; TRBD1 matches at 9 bases. The CDR3 consists of 14 residues. Germline-derived CDR1 and CDR2 are SGHRS and YFSETQ. V dropped 3 bases and J dropped 7; count of bases not matched to a gene: 7. CDR3 loop: CASSSTGTGIEAFF. The CDR3 nucleotides are TGCGCCAGCAGCTCTACCGGGACAGGGATTGAAGCTTTCTTT.

This sequence joins TRBV6-5 and TRBJ1-3; D not resolved. Germline CDR1 MNHEY, CDR2 SVGAGI. With 7 bases removed from V and 6 bases from J, the gap between germline ends came to 10 bases. The CDR3 consists of 12 residues. This CDR3 is CASKGVENTIYF. The CDR3 DNA follows: TGTGCCAGCAAGGGAGTGGAAAACACCATATATTTT.

This sequence joins TRBV11-2 and TRBJ2-2; 8 nucleotides align to TRBD1. This CDR3 is 16 amino acids long. Trimming removed 5 bases from V and 5 bases from J; junction bases left unmatched: 10. CDR1 and CDR2 (germline): SGHAT, FQNNGV. CDR3 loop: CASSRAGQGVTGELFF. CDR3 coding DNA: TGTGCCAGCAGCCGGGCCGGACAGGGAGTAACCGGGGAGCTGTTTTTT.

The chain joins TRBV7-3 to TRBJ2-7, with 12 bases matching TRBD2. Germline loops: CDR1 SGHTA, CDR2 FQGTGA. The CDR3 consists of 15 residues. The J segment lost 3 bases and the V segment lost 4 bases, leaving 4 bases of the junction unmatched. CDR3 nucleotides: TGTGCCAGCAGCTCACTAGCGGGAGGTCGCTACGAGCAGTACTTC. Protein sequence: CASSSLAGGRYEQYF.

The V and J genes are TRBV5-6 and TRBJ1-6; possible D gene TRBD1, 6 bases. Trimming took off 2 bases at V and 9 bases at J, with 9 bases between the two ends. The CDR3 sequence is 13 residues long. In germline, CDR1 is SGHDT, CDR2 YYEEEE. CDR3 loop: CASSLRGGSPLHF. DNA of the CDR3: TGTGCCAGCAGCTTAAGGGGGGGTTCACCCCTCCACTTT.

The chain recombines TRBV7-2 with TRBJ2-5; possible D gene TRBD2, 7 bases. Germline lookup yields CDR1 SGHTA and CDR2 FQGNSA. V was trimmed by 0 bases and J by 4 bases, leaving 12 bases between them. This CDR3 has 15 residues. CDR3 nucleotide sequence: TGTGCCAGCAGCTTAGCGGGGGGGCTGAGAGAGACCCAGTACTTC. Its protein is CASSLAGGLRETQYF. Drawing the rest from reference TRBV7-2 and TRBJ2-5, the complete variable domain is GAGVSQSPSNKVTEKGKDVELRCDPISGHTALYWYRQSLGQGLEFLIYFQGNSAPDKSGLPSDRFSAERTGGSVSTLTIQRTQQEDSAVYLCASSLAGGLRETQYFGPGTRLLVL.

The rearrangement joins TRBV9 to TRBJ2-3; D might be TRBD2 (6 bases). CDR1 and CDR2 from the germline V gene are SGDLS and YYNGEE. Deletions cut 4 bases from V and 2 bases from J, with 11 bases between. The CDR3 sequence is 14 residues long. The CDR3 reads CASSTSPHTDTQYF. CDR3 coding DNA: TGTGCCAGCAGCACTAGCCCTCACACAGATACGCAGTATTTT.

CDR3: CASSPQTGGSEQYF. In DNA form, the CDR3 reads TGCGCCAGCAGCCCGCAAACCGGGGGTTCGGAGCAGTACTTC. The chain couples TRBV5-1 to TRBJ2-7, with a possible D match to TRBD2 (6 bases). Trimming took off 4 bases at V and 7 bases at J, with 18 bases between the two ends. CDR3 size: 14 residues. Germline CDR1 and CDR2: SGHRS and YFSETQ.

The chain combines TRBV7-2 with TRBJ1-4; 8 bases are a match to TRBD1. The ends lost 6 bases at V and 1 base at J; junction bases unmatched: 4. Germline V gene lookup returns CDR1 SGHTA and CDR2 FQGNSA. The CDR3 runs 15 residues. The CDR3 bases are TGTGCCAGCAGGAGACAGGGGAGAACTAATGAAAAACTGTTTTTT. Its protein is CASRRQGRTNEKLFF.

This chain joins TRBV7-9 and TRBJ2-1, with D maybe TRBD2 (5 bases). Germline V gene sequence: CDR1 SEHNR, CDR2 FQNEAQ (reference sequence). The CDR3 consists of 15 residues. V was pared by 3 bases and J by 3 bases, with 12 bases between. The DNA for the CDR3 is TGTGCCAGCAGCTTCTGGACTTTAATCTACAATGAGCAGTTCTTC. This codes for CASSFWTLIYNEQFF.

The V gene is TRBV2, the J gene TRBJ2-7; 7 bases map to TRBD2. V lost 7 bases, J lost 3 bases, and 9 bases stayed unmatched. This CDR3 is built from 14 residues. Germline CDR1 reads SNHLY; CDR2 reads FYNNEI. CDR3 coding DNA: TGTGCCAGCATTAACCTAGCGGAAGACTACGAGCAGTACTTC. It yields the protein CASINLAEDYEQYF.

The CDR3 spells CASRVAGTYEQYF. For the CDR3, the DNA is TGTGCCAGTAGAGTAGCGGGAACCTACGAGCAGTACTTC. The J gene is TRBJ2-7, the V gene TRBV19, with 8 nucleotides matching TRBD2. The CDR3 extends over 13 amino acids. Germline V gene lookup returns CDR1 LNHDA and CDR2 SQIVND (reference sequence). V lost 6 bases, J lost 2 bases, and 3 bases stayed unmatched.

V usage is TRBV30 and J usage is TRBJ2-5; 9 bases agree with TRBD2. Germline V lookup: CDR1 GTSNPN, CDR2 SVGIG (reference sequence). The V segment lost 0 bases and the J segment 4 bases; nucleotides outside the gene matches: 6. This CDR3 is built from 15 residues. CDR3 loop: CAWSVSSGIGETQYF. As DNA, the CDR3 is TGTGCCTGGAGTGTTTCTAGCGGGATTGGAGAGACCCAGTACTTC.

The V and J genes are TRBV7-8 and TRBJ2-3, with D possibly being TRBD2 (5 bases). V gave up 3 bases and J gave up 4 bases, with 11 bases separating them. The CDR3 is 14 amino acids. CDR1 and CDR2 (germline): SGHVS, FQNEAQ. Here the CDR3 DNA reads TGTGCCAGCAGCTTTATGCGGGTGTCAGATACGCAGTATTTT. As protein: CASSFMRVSDTQYF.

The chain carries TRBV9 and TRBJ2-5; maybe TRBD2 (6 bases). V lost 0 bases and J 1 base, leaving 7 bases between the germline ends. The germline V gene has CDR1 SGDLS and CDR2 YYNGEE. This CDR3 region has 14 residues. CDR3 residues: CASSVGGAQETQYF. The CDR3, as DNA: TGTGCCAGCAGCGTAGGCGGGGCCCAAGAGACCCAGTACTTC.

The chain employs TRBV7-2 and TRBJ2-5; 16 nucleotides line up with TRBD2. CDR1 SGHTA and CDR2 FQGNSA come from the germline V gene. CDR3 length: 15 amino acids. V lost 7 bases, J lost 5 bases, and 4 bases stayed unmatched. CDR3 sequence: CASTLGLAGGETQYF. CDR3 DNA: TGTGCCAGCACCCTGGGACTAGCGGGAGGGGAGACCCAGTACTTC.

The chain carries TRBV11-3 and TRBJ2-1, with 8 bases matching TRBD2. Unmatched junction bases numbered 7, after V lost 1 base and J lost 2 bases. CDR1 and CDR2 from the germline V gene are SGHNT and YENEEA. CDR3 length: 17 residues. The CDR3 DNA is TGTGCCAGCAGCTTAGGGGGAGCGGGAGTAGCCTACAATGAGCAGTTCTTC. Its translation: CASSLGGAGVAYNEQFF. The variable domain in full, completed from reference TRBV11-3 and TRBJ2-1, reads EAGVVQSPRYKIIEKKQPVAFWCNPISGHNTLYWYLQNLGQGPELLIRYENEEAVDDSQLPKDRFSAERLKGVDSTLKIQPAELGDSAVYLCASSLGGAGVAYNEQFFGPGTRLTVL.

This clone appeared a single time. The J gene is TRBJ2-3, the V gene TRBV7-3; maybe TRBD2 (6 bases). This CDR3 comprises 15 residues. Germline V gene lookup returns CDR1 SGHTA and CDR2 FQGTGA. V lost 2 bases and J lost 2, with 11 bases in between. The CDR3 is CASSLVGGSTDTQYF. The CDR3 region has the DNA TGTGCCAGCAGCTTAGTCGGGGGATCCACAGATACGCAGTATTTT.